This TCR beta chain was found in a study of blood T cell repertoires in COVID-19. On the study more broadly: T cells, B-cell-depleted T cells, or PBMCs supplied cDNA or gDNA.

Trimming shortened V by 1 base and J by 7 bases, and 7 bases separated the two germline ends. The CDR3 extends over 12 amino acids. Germline CDR1 GTSNPN, CDR2 SVGIG (reference sequence). Enrollment of patients from Seattle took place during active infection, with longitudinal follow-up. Generated by immunoSEQ multiplex PCR, the TCRdb table keeps only in-frame clones and is missing some. The table shows over 450,000 clones, with approximately 88% occurring only once. This sequence originates from a woman between 50 and 59 years old with COVID-19, enrolled during active disease. The chain uses TRBV30 and TRBJ1-4; unclear D gene. The source material was peripheral blood. This CDR3 reads CAWSGPGEKLFF. The CDR3 DNA reads TGTGCCTGGAGTGGCCCAGGTGAAAAACTGTTTTTT.